This is a list of T cell receptor beta chains from one sample in a study of cytomegalovirus exposure and HLA in healthy donors. Some clones are missing from TCRdb's copy, which holds only in-frame ones; the method was immunoSEQ multiplex PCR. The sample shows under 200,000 clones, approximately 71% of them seen only once. Material for sequencing was PBMCs. The source is a woman younger than 30 in good health and CMV-seropositive. Both conserved end residues are part of each CDR3. The D gene is left open where the match is weak. Clone size, where shown, is once, few, many, or a class for clones that have expanded.

CDR3	DNA	size	J	D	V
CASSRQDNTGELFF	TGCGCCAGCAGCCGACAGGACAACACCGGGGAGCTGTTTTTT	NA	TRBJ2-2	NA	TRBV5-1
CASSRTISGGAHTQYF	TGCGCCAGCAGCCGAACCATTAGCGGGGGGGCCCATACGCAGTATTTT	NA	TRBJ2-3	TRBD2	TRBV4-1
CASEELGTDTQYF	TGTGCCAGCGAGGAGCTCGGGACAGATACGCAGTATTTT	few	TRBJ2-3	NA	TRBV9
CASSPGTGQFF	TGTGCCAGCAGCCCGGGGACAGGGCAGTTCTTC	NA	TRBJ2-1	TRBD1	TRBV11-2
CSDHPASGNQPQHF	TGCAGCGACCACCCCGCTTCGGGCAATCAGCCCCAGCATTTT	NA	TRBJ1-5	NA	TRBV29-1
CASAEGGAGGYTF	TGTGCCAGCGCCGAAGGGGGGGCGGGCGGCTACACCTTC	once	TRBJ1-2	NA	TRBV6-5
CASSPGLARADQPQHF	TGTGCCAGCAGCCCCGGTTTGGCCAGGGCGGATCAGCCCCAGCATTTT	once	TRBJ1-5	NA	TRBV7-6
CASSTRRGTHNEQFF	TGTGCCAGCAGCACCCGAAGGGGAACACACAATGAGCAGTTCTTC	NA	TRBJ2-1	NA	TRBV9
CSVEGTGTSRVGEQFF	TGCAGCGTTGAAGGAACCGGGACTAGTAGGGTGGGTGAGCAGTTCTTC	NA	TRBJ2-1	TRBD2	TRBV29-1
CASSFNQETQYF	TGTGCCAGCAGCTTTAACCAAGAGACCCAGTACTTC	NA	TRBJ2-5	NA	TRBV11-1
CASSQDGGQGATEAFF	TGCGCCAGCAGCCAAGATGGGGGACAGGGGGCCACTGAAGCTTTCTTT	once	TRBJ1-1	TRBD1	TRBV4-3
CASSEWGPYRQASYEQYF	TGTGCCAGCAGTGAATGGGGCCCCTATCGACAGGCCAGCTACGAGCAGTACTTC	NA	TRBJ2-7	NA	TRBV25-1
CASRRDHSGNTIYF	TGTGCCAGCAGACGGGATCACTCTGGAAACACCATATATTTT	once	TRBJ1-3	NA	TRBV25-1
CAISDLQFSDETQYF	TGTGCCATCAGTGACCTACAGTTCTCCGACGAGACCCAGTACTTC	NA	TRBJ2-5	NA	TRBV10-3
CVRSLARPEIPYNVPYSNQPQHF	TGTGTCAGAAGCTTAGCGCGGCCTGAAATCCCATATAATGTCCCATATAGCAATCAGCCCCAGCATTTT	NA	TRBJ1-5	NA	TRBV7-5
CASSVEGGLGTEAFF	TGTGCCAGCAGCGTAGAGGGAGGTTTAGGCACTGAAGCTTTCTTT	NA	TRBJ1-1	NA	TRBV9
CASSSRKQGAHEKLFF	TGTGCCAGCAGCTCAAGAAAACAGGGGGCTCATGAAAAACTGTTTTTT	NA	TRBJ1-4	TRBD1	TRBV7-2
CASSPRTGSIQETQYF	TGTGCCAGCAGCCCGCGGACAGGGTCAATCCAAGAGACCCAGTACTTC	NA	TRBJ2-5	TRBD1	TRBV5-6
CASSSTPGTGGNEQFF	TGCGCCAGCAGCTCGACCCCCGGGACAGGGGGCAATGAGCAGTTCTTC	NA	TRBJ2-1	TRBD1	TRBV5-1
CASSVAGTGKDEQFF	TGTGCCAGCAGCGTAGCCGGGACAGGGAAGGATGAGCAGTTCTTC	NA	TRBJ2-1	TRBD1	TRBV9
CASPPGTETDTQYF	TGTGCCAGCCCCCCGGGGACAGAAACAGATACGCAGTATTTT	NA	TRBJ2-3	TRBD1	TRBV18
CASIDDLSGFQETQYF	TGTGCCAGCATCGACGACCTATCAGGGTTCCAAGAGACCCAGTACTTC	few	TRBJ2-5	NA	TRBV7-9
CASSYDRANTGELFF	TGTGCCAGCAGCTATGACAGAGCGAACACCGGGGAGCTGTTTTTT	once	TRBJ2-2	NA	TRBV6-6
CASSPRDTEAFF	TGTGCCAGCAGCCCGAGGGATACTGAAGCTTTCTTT	NA	TRBJ1-1	NA	TRBV7-9
CAWTSGGSYEQYF	TGTGCCTGGACCTCGGGGGGGAGCTACGAGCAGTACTTC	NA	TRBJ2-7	TRBD2	TRBV30
CATSRDHFYEQYF	TGTGCCACCAGCAGAGATCATTTCTACGAGCAGTACTTC	NA	TRBJ2-7	NA	TRBV15
CASSLGPGPDSTEAFF	TGTGCCAGCAGCTTAGGGCCAGGGCCCGACAGCACTGAAGCTTTCTTT	NA	TRBJ1-1	NA	TRBV7-3
CASSSPNTGPHEQYF	TGTGCCAGCAGCTCACCTAACACAGGGCCTCACGAGCAGTACTTC	NA	TRBJ2-7	NA	TRBV7-2
CASGGGLDNEQFF	TGTGCCAGCGGGGGGGGTTTGGACAATGAGCAGTTCTTC	once	TRBJ2-1	TRBD2	TRBV27
CASSYLDRSGNEQFF	TGTGCCAGCAGTTACTTGGACCGCTCGGGGAATGAGCAGTTCTTC	NA	TRBJ2-1	NA	TRBV6-5
CATSRQKETQYF	TGTGCCACCAGCAGACAGAAAGAGACCCAGTACTTC	NA	TRBJ2-5	NA	TRBV15
CASSKRGSVLDSPLHF	TGTGCCAGCAGTAAAAGGGGTTCGGTATTGGATTCACCCCTCCACTTT	few	TRBJ1-6	NA	TRBV7-2
CASTSTGELFF	TGTGCCAGCACCAGCACCGGGGAGCTGTTTTTT	few	TRBJ2-2	NA	TRBV25-1
CASSQGQGPLHF	TGTGCCAGCAGCCAAGGGCAGGGACCCCTCCACTTT	NA	TRBJ1-6	NA	TRBV7-9
CASSRTGVADTQYF	TGTGCCAGCAGCAGGACAGGGGTGGCAGATACGCAGTATTTT	NA	TRBJ2-3	TRBD1	TRBV6-5
CASSLSGTLYSPLHF	TGTGCCAGCAGTTTATCAGGGACACTTTATTCACCCCTCCACTTT	NA	TRBJ1-6	NA	TRBV27
CASSRRLGYNEQFF	TGTGCTAGCAGTCGCAGACTAGGATACAATGAGCAGTTCTTC	NA	TRBJ2-1	NA	TRBV7-7
CASTKRDREDTQYF	TGTGCCAGCACCAAAAGAGACAGGGAAGATACGCAGTATTTT	NA	TRBJ2-3	TRBD1	TRBV6-6
CASSSAGTYEQYF	TGTGCCAGCTCTAGCGCGGGGACCTACGAGCAGTACTTC	NA	TRBJ2-7	NA	TRBV25-1
CASSQDPRGAPDTQYF	TGCGCCAGCAGCCAAGATCCGCGGGGGGCCCCAGATACGCAGTATTTT	few	TRBJ2-3	TRBD2	TRBV4-3
CASTSGTNTGELFF	TGTGCCAGCACCAGCGGGACGAACACCGGGGAGCTGTTTTTT	NA	TRBJ2-2	TRBD2	TRBV28